The present entry profiles one T cell receptor beta chain with its context. V lost 4 bases to trimming and J lost 4 bases; unmatched junction nucleotides: 10. Per the germline V gene, CDR1 is SGHNT and CDR2 is YENEEA. The CDR3 is 17 amino acids. Original methodology: Amplification of reference gene primers provided the estimated nucleated cell counts. Sequenced by immunoSEQ multiplex PCR; TCRdb stores in-frame clones only, minus some. V and J calls and clone size are given by that table; D and trimming were obtained from the DNA. The data show roughly 340,000 clones, about 90% seen once. This entry comes from a study of blood T cell repertoires in COVID-19. At the level of the study: COVID-19 samples collected from the United States, Italy and Spain covered acute and convalescent phases. PBMCs, B-cell-depleted T cells, or T cells were the source of the cDNA or gDNA that made up the material.

The clonotype originates from a woman aged 18 to 35 who had recovered from COVID-19. The sample was peripheral blood. The chain uses TRBV11-3 and TRBJ2-3; 11 bases are a match to TRBD2. CDR3 sequence reads: CASSSGLAGTRADTQYF. CDR3 sequence (DNA): TGTGCCAGCAGCTCCGGACTAGCGGGTACGAGGGCAGATACGCAGTATTTT.